Listed below are T cell receptor beta chains from one sample, sequenced in a study of cytomegalovirus exposure and HLA in healthy donors. Clones were sequenced by immunoSEQ multiplex PCR, and TCRdb holds only the in-frame ones, with some missing. In the table there are 100,000 to 150,000 clones, 60% to 80% of which are singletons. Sequencing used PBMCs. The receptor set was obtained from a male donor in good health and CMV-seronegative. The CDR3 runs from the conserved cysteine through the conserved F or W. The D gene is left open where the match is weak. Expanded clones are given a class, and other clones once, few, many or no size at all.

j_call | v_call | d_call | clone_size | cdr3_nt | cdr3_aa
TRBJ1-2 | TRBV28 | TRBD1 | . | TGTGCCAGCAGTTCGGCTGGGACAGGGGACAGCTATGGCTACACCTTC | CASSSAGTGDSYGYTF
TRBJ2-5 | TRBV14 | . | few | TGTGCCAGCAGCCCTCCTCATTCACCGGACAGAGAGACCCAGTACTTC | CASSPPHSPDRETQYF
TRBJ1-2 | TRBV10-3 | . | . | TGTGCCATCAGTGAGAATAGAGATGGCTACACCTTC | CAISENRDGYTF
TRBJ2-1 | TRBV27 | TRBD2 | . | TGTGCCAGCAGTTCCCTAGCGGGAGGGCCGGGAAATGAGCAGTTCTTC | CASSSLAGGPGNEQFF
TRBJ2-5 | TRBV9 | TRBD2 | . | TGTGCCAGCAGCGTTAGCGGGAGCGGGCAAGAGACCCAGTACTTC | CASSVSGSGQETQYF
TRBJ2-2 | TRBV27 | . | once | TGTGCCAGCAGTTCCAGGCTACCGAACACCGGGGAGCTGTTTTTT | CASSSRLPNTGELFF
TRBJ1-2 | TRBV6-5 | TRBD1 | once | TGTGCCAGCAGTTACTCCGAGACAGGGGGTTATGGCTACACCTTC | CASSYSETGGYGYTF
TRBJ2-3 | TRBV28 | . | . | TGTGCCAGCAGTTTCCAGGGCCCGTTAGTGTCGCAGTATTTT | CASSFQGPLVSQYF
TRBJ2-4 | TRBV4-3 | . | . | TGCGCCAGCAGCCAAGAGTTGAGGAACATTCAGTACTTC | CASSQELRNIQYF
TRBJ2-7 | TRBV7-2 | TRBD2 | . | TGTGCCAGCAGCTTCCCGGGACTAGCGGGAGGCCGGGAGCAGTACTTC | CASSFPGLAGGREQYF
TRBJ1-1 | TRBV7-9 | . | . | TGTGCCAGCACCCAGGAGCCGGGGTTGGCTGAAGCTTTCTTT | CASTQEPGLAEAFF
TRBJ2-7 | TRBV7-2 | . | . | TGTGCCAGCAGCTTAGCGCACAGCTCCTACGAGCAGTACTTC | CASSLAHSSYEQYF
TRBJ2-7 | TRBV5-5 | . | once | TGCGCCAGCAGCTTGACGCCTCGAGACGAGCAGTACTTC | CASSLTPRDEQYF
TRBJ2-3 | TRBV7-2 | TRBD2 | . | TGTGCCAGCAGCTCCCGGGGGGGAGGAACAGATACGCAGTATTTT | CASSSRGGGTDTQYF
TRBJ2-7 | TRBV28 | TRBD1 | . | TGTGCCAGCAGTGTCCCGGGACAGGGTATGCGCGAGCAGTACTTC | CASSVPGQGMREQYF
TRBJ1-5 | TRBV15 | . | few | TGTGCCACCAGCAGAGTCGACCACGACTATCAGCCCCAGCATTTT | CATSRVDHDYQPQHF
TRBJ2-4 | TRBV5-4 | . | . | TGTGCCAGCAGTGGACTGGAAAACATTCAGTACTTC | CASSGLENIQYF
TRBJ1-1 | TRBV25-1 | . | few | TGTGCCAGCAGTGACTGGGCCGAAGCTTTCTTT | CASSDWAEAFF
TRBJ2-7 | TRBV27 | TRBD2 | . | TGTGCCAGCAGTTTCGGGGGGGCCGGCGAGCAGTACTTC | CASSFGGAGEQYF
TRBJ1-6 | TRBV11-2 | . | few | TGTGCCAGCAGCTTCGGGCAGGGGATCCCGATTATGAATTCACCCCTCCACTTT | CASSFGQGIPIMNSPLHF
TRBJ2-3 | TRBV5-5 | . | . | TGTGCCAGCAGCTTGCATCCCGTCGCACAGTATACGCAGTATTTT | CASSLHPVAQYTQYF
TRBJ2-7 | TRBV28 | . | few | TGTGCCAGCAGTTTATCCCGGTCCTACGAGCAGTACTTC | CASSLSRSYEQYF
TRBJ1-1 | TRBV6-5 | . | . | TGTGCCAGCAGTTACCCGGGGACAAACACTGAAGCTTTCTTT | CASSYPGTNTEAFF
TRBJ2-7 | TRBV5-4 | TRBD1 | . | TGTGCCAGCACCCGGACAGGCAGTTACGAGGAGCAGTACTTC | CASTRTGSYEEQYF
TRBJ2-1 | TRBV6-6 | TRBD2 | . | TGTGCCAGCAGGCGCTCGGGACTAGCGGGAGTGAGTGAGCAGTTCTTC | CASRRSGLAGVSEQFF
TRBJ1-1 | TRBV28 | . | . | TGTGCCAGCAGTTTTAGTCAAATGAACACTGAAGCTTTCTTT | CASSFSQMNTEAFF
TRBJ2-1 | TRBV30 | TRBD1 | . | TGTGCCTGGAGTGTAAAGGGGGCGGCACGGAATGAGCAGTTCTTC | CAWSVKGAARNEQFF
TRBJ1-1 | TRBV7-2 | TRBD1 | . | TGTGCCAGCAGCTTACCGGGACAGGGAGGCACTGAAGCTTTCTTT | CASSLPGQGGTEAFF